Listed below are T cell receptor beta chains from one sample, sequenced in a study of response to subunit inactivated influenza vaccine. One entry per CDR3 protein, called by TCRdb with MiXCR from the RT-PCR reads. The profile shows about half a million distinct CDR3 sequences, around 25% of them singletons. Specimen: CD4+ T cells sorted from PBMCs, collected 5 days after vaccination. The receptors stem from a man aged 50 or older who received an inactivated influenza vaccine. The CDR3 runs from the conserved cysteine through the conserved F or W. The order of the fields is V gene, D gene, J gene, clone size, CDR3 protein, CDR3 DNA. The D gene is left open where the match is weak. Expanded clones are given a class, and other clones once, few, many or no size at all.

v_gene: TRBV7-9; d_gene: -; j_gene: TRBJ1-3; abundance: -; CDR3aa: CASSPGSTGNTIYF; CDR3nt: TGTGCCAGCAGCCCAGGGAGTACTGGAAACACCATATATTTT
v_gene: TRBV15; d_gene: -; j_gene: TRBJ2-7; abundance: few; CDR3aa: CATSRDPDSSYEQYF; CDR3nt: TGTGCCACCAGCAGAGATCCCGACAGCTCCTACGAGCAGTACTTC
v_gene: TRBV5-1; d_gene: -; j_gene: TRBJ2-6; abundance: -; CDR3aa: CASSWHLGWIPSSGANVLTF; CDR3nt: TGCGCCAGCAGCTGGCACCTTGGATGGATCCCGTCTTCTGGGGCCAACGTCCTGACTTTC
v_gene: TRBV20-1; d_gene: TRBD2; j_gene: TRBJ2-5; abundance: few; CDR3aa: CSARDIFGLGQEETQYF; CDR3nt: TGCAGTGCTAGAGATATCTTTGGACTAGGTCAGGAAGAGACCCAGTACTTC
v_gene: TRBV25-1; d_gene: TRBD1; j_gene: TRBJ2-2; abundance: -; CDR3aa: CASSASGGLNTGELFF; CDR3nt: TGTGCCAGCAGTGCCTCAGGGGGCCTGAACACCGGGGAGCTGTTTTTT
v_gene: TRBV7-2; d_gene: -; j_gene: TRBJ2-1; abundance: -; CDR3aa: CASSLGGWLNNEQFF; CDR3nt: TGTGCCAGCAGCTTAGGAGGGTGGCTGAACAATGAGCAGTTCTTC
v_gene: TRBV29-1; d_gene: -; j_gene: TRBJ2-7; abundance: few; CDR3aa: CSAERTPPGEQYF; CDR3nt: TGCAGCGCCGAGAGGACCCCGCCGGGCGAGCAGTACTTC
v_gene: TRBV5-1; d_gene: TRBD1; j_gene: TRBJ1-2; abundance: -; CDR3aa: CASSFGQDTDGYTF; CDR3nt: TGCGCCAGCAGCTTTGGACAGGACACCGATGGCTACACCTTC
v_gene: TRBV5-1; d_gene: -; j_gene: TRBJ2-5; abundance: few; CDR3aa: CASSLDKGQETQYF; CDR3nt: TGCGCCAGCAGCTTGGATAAAGGGCAAGAGACCCAGTACTTC
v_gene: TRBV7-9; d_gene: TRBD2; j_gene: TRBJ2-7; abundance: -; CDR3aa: CASSLFGTRGEQYF; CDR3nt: TGTGCCAGCAGCTTATTCGGGACTAGAGGCGAGCAGTACTTC
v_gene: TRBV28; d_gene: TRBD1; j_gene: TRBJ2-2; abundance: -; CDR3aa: CASSKRQGAGTGELFF; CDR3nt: TGTGCCAGCAGTAAACGACAGGGGGCGGGCACCGGGGAGCTGTTTTTT
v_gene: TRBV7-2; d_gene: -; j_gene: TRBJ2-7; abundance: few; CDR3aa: CASSLALPGAEQYF; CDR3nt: TGTGCCAGCAGCTTAGCGCTACCAGGGGCCGAGCAGTACTTC
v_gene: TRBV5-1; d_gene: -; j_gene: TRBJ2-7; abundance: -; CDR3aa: CASSLAIRGSADEQYF; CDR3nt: TGCGCCAGCAGCTTGGCCATTAGAGGATCTGCAGACGAGCAGTACTTC
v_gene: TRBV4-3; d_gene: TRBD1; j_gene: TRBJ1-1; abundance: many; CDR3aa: CASSQGRGESEAFF; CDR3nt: TGCGCCAGCAGCCAAGGCAGGGGGGAATCTGAAGCTTTCTTT
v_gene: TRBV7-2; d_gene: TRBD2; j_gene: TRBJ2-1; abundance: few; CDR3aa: CASSLHTSGGFNEQFF; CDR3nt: TGTGCCAGCAGCCTGCATACTAGCGGGGGCTTCAATGAGCAGTTCTTC
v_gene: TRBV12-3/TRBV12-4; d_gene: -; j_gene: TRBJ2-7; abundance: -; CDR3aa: CASSPTGAWNEQYF; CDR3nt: TGTGCCAGCAGTCCGACAGGAGCCTGGAACGAGCAGTACTTC
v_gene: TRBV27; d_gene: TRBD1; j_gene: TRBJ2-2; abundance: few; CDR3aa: CASRIGTVSGELFF; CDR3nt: TGTGCCAGCAGAATCGGGACAGTGTCCGGGGAGCTGTTTTTT
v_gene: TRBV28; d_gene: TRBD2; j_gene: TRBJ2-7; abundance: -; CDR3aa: CASSSPRVGLAGSEQYF; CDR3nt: TGTGCCAGCAGCTCCCCGCGGGTTGGGCTAGCGGGAAGCGAGCAGTACTTC
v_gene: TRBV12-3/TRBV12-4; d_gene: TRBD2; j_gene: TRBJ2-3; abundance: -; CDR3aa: CASRGRSGGTDTQYF; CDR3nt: TGTGCCAGCAGAGGCCGTAGCGGGGGCACAGATACGCAGTATTTT
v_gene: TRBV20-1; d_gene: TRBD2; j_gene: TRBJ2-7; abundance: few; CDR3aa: CSAPQTSGGHEQYF; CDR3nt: TGCAGTGCTCCCCAGACTAGCGGGGGCCACGAGCAGTACTTC